The 29 T cell receptor beta chains below all came from one sample that was sequenced in a study of CD8+ T cells in alopecia areata. Treatment: oral pan-JAK inhibitor, 5-10 mg twice daily. Isolated RNA was reverse transcribed into cDNA used as the sequencing template. The data were produced by immunoSEQ multiplex PCR, yet TCRdb's version contains in-frame clones alone and is incomplete. Of a few hundred thousand clones listed, roughly 60% were seen once; the top ten hold around 0.92%. The sample consisted of CD4+ T cells sorted from blood, taken between weeks 51 and 52, from a patient treated with tofacitinib. The receptor set was obtained from a human donor with alopecia areata.

The chain links TRBV5-8 to TRBJ1-5; D unclear. Per germline, CDR1 SGHTS and CDR2 YDEGEE. Trimming took off 5 bases at V and 2 bases at J, with 8 bases between the two ends. The CDR3 spans 13 residues. CDR3 in DNA: TGTGCCAGCAGTGAGTGGGGCAATCAGCCCCAGCATTTT. It yields the protein CASSEWGNQPQHF.

This rearrangement joins TRBV30 to TRBJ1-6, with a weak D call TRBD1 (5 bases). This CDR3 region has 15 residues. Germline loops: CDR1 GTSNPN, CDR2 SVGIG (reference sequence). Trimming shortened V by 3 bases and J by 0 bases, and 9 bases separated the two germline ends. The chain's CDR3 is CAWRGESSYNSPLHF. For the CDR3, the DNA is TGTGCCTGGAGGGGGGAGTCCTCCTATAATTCACCCCTCCACTTT.

The chain recombines TRBV7-8 with TRBJ2-4; D gene unclear. V shed 5 bases and J shed 2 bases, with 19 bases lying between them. The CDR3 consists of 17 residues. Germline loops: CDR1 SGHVS, CDR2 FQNEAQ. The CDR3 nucleotides are TGTGCCAGCAGCCTCGGCCGGTTGGGTTCCTCCAAAAACATTCAGTACTTC. Amino acid sequence: CASSLGRLGSSKNIQYF.

J is TRBJ2-5 and V is TRBV25-1; D possibly corresponds to TRBD1 (5 bases). In germline, CDR1 is MGHDK, CDR2 SYGVNS. The CDR3 sequence is 14 residues long. V dropped 0 bases and J dropped 4 bases, with 9 bases sitting between them. The CDR3 sequence: CASSEYRQSETQYF. The DNA for the CDR3 is TGTGCCAGCAGTGAATATAGACAGTCAGAGACCCAGTACTTC.

The V and J genes are TRBV30 and TRBJ1-1, with a tentative D call TRBD1 (6 bases). Germline V gene lookup returns CDR1 GTSNPN and CDR2 SVGIG (reference sequence). Trimming stripped 4 bases from V and 1 base from J, with 19 bases between. The CDR3 has 16 residues. The CDR3 here is CAWTSRLGHRNTEAFF. For the CDR3, the DNA is TGTGCCTGGACATCACGCTTGGGACACCGGAACACTGAAGCTTTCTTT.

The chain carries TRBV4-1 and TRBJ1-4, with D possibly matching TRBD1 (5 bases). With 0 bases removed from V and 7 bases from J, the gap between germline ends came to 24 bases. This CDR3 region has 19 residues. Germline-derived CDR1 and CDR2 are MGHRA and YSYEKL. CDR3 DNA: TGCGCCAGCAGCCAAGAATTCTCCCACCGGGACCGAGTCCGTGAAAAACTGTTTTTT. Residues: CASSQEFSHRDRVREKLFF.

The chain joins TRBV23-1 to TRBJ1-1, with D possibly being TRBD1 (6 bases). TRBV23-1 is recorded as an ORF, its role being uncertain. The CDR3 totals 13 residues. The ends were cut back, 5 bases at V and 4 bases at J, with 11 bases in the middle. In nucleotides, the CDR3 is TGCGCCAGCAGTGCATCACAGGGCACTGAAGCTTTCTTT. Translation gives CASSASQGTEAFF.

The count of this clone is one. The chain has TRBV30 and TRBJ1-3; possible D gene TRBD1, 5 bases. There are 12 residues in the CDR3. Germline loops: CDR1 GTSNPN, CDR2 SVGIG (reference sequence). The V end was cut by 3 bases, the J end by 9 bases, with 12 bases between. The CDR3 region has the DNA TGTGCCTGGAGAGGGACCGCGACCACCATATATTTT. This encodes CAWRGTATTIYF.

The chain employs TRBV5-1 and TRBJ2-1; TRBD2 matches at 8 bases. The CDR3 covers 15 residues. Germline loops: CDR1 SGHRS, CDR2 YFSETQ. The J segment lost 8 bases and the V segment lost 3 bases, leaving 10 bases of the junction unmatched. The CDR3 region is CASSSRGGGGDEQFF. CDR3 in DNA: TGCGCCAGCAGCTCCCGGGGGGGCGGAGGAGATGAGCAGTTCTTC.

The V and J genes are TRBV4-2 and TRBJ2-7; D is possibly TRBD1 (5 bases). This CDR3 has 19 residues. Trimming left V 2 bases short and J 2 bases short, with 25 bases between. Germline CDR1 and CDR2: LGHNA and YNFKEQ. DNA for the CDR3: TGTGCCAGCAGCCAACTCGGGTTGATCCGAGACAGCCGAACCTACGAGCAGTACTTC. Encoded protein: CASSQLGLIRDSRTYEQYF.

This chain joins TRBV18 and TRBJ1-1, with TRBD1 as a possible D gene (5 bases). The CDR3 runs 14 residues. Trimming shortened V by 5 bases and J by 5 bases, and 15 bases separated the two germline ends. In germline, CDR1 is KGHSH, CDR2 LQKENI. CDR3 coding DNA: TGTGCCAGCTCATGGGCGGGGCTAAGGACTGAAGCTTTCTTT. The encoded protein is CASSWAGLRTEAFF.

This clone was counted between two and nine times. The chain carries TRBV29-1 and TRBJ2-5; D possibly corresponds to TRBD1 (5 bases). V was pared by 3 bases and J by 4 bases, with 9 bases between. The germline gives CDR1 SQVTM, CDR2 ANQGSEA. The CDR3 consists of 12 residues. CDR3 protein: CSVESGPETQYF. For the CDR3, the DNA is TGCAGCGTTGAGTCAGGGCCAGAGACCCAGTACTTC. The full variable domain, completed using reference TRBV29-1 and TRBJ2-5, is SAVISQKPSRDICQRGTSLTIQCQVDSQVTMMFWYRQQPGQSLTLIATANQGSEATYESGFVIDKFPISRPNLTFSTLTVSNMSPEDSSIYLCSVESGPETQYFGPGTRLLVL.

Points on this clone: Other DNA sequences in this sample translate to the same CDR3. J is TRBJ2-5 and V is TRBV9; D is perhaps TRBD1 or TRBD2 (5 bases each). The CDR3 totals 14 residues. Trimming cost V 0 bases and J 0 bases, with 6 bases left between them. Germline CDR1 is SGDLS and CDR2 is YYNGEE. The chain's CDR3 is CASSVGGNQETQYF. The CDR3 DNA is TGTGCCAGCAGCGTAGGGGGGAACCAAGAGACCCAGTACTTC.

The chain uses TRBV5-1 and TRBJ2-6, with 7 bases matching TRBD1. This CDR3 has 16 residues. CDR1 and CDR2 from the germline V gene are SGHRS and YFSETQ. Trimming removed 4 bases from V and 0 bases from J; junction bases left unmatched: 4. The CDR3 nucleotides read TGCGCCAGCAGCCCCGGGACAGCCTCTGGGGCCAACGTCCTGACTTTC. It yields the protein CASSPGTASGANVLTF.

V gene TRBV30 combines with J gene TRBJ2-5; D remains unclear. This CDR3 comprises 12 residues. Germline V CDR1 and CDR2: GTSNPN, SVGIG (reference sequence). The V gene lost 1 base and the J gene lost 5 bases, with 8 bases spanning the gap. Here the CDR3 reads CAWSGPAETQYF. The CDR3 DNA reads TGTGCCTGGAGTGGGCCAGCGGAGACCCAGTACTTC.

The rearrangement joins TRBV7-2 to TRBJ2-7, with 7 bases matching TRBD1. J lost 7 bases, V lost 5 bases, and 8 bases had no gene match. CDR1 is SGHTA and CDR2 is FQGNSA in the germline V gene. This CDR3 comprises 13 residues. The CDR3 spells CASSPRGLGEQYF. The DNA of the CDR3 is TGTGCCAGCAGCCCGAGGGGGCTGGGGGAGCAGTACTTC.

This clone was detected a few times. V and J are TRBV4-1 and TRBJ1-4; tentative D call: TRBD1 (5 bases). Germline values: CDR1 MGHRA, CDR2 YSYEKL. This CDR3 has 13 residues. V gave up 4 bases and J gave up 8 bases, with 11 bases separating them. The CDR3 nucleotides read TGCGCCAGCAGCCGGGGGGTTGGAGAAAAACTGTTTTTT. Translation: CASSRGVGEKLFF.

The chain has TRBV5-1 and TRBJ1-1, with a possible D match to TRBD1 (5 bases). V was shortened by 1 base and J by 1 base, with 14 bases between the two germline ends. The CDR3 is made up of 16 amino acids. Germline V lookup: CDR1 SGHRS, CDR2 YFSETQ. CDR3 DNA: TGCGCCAGCAGCTTGCAGGGTTCGAACGCGAACACTGAAGCTTTCTTT. This translates into CASSLQGSNANTEAFF.

This chain joins TRBV2 and TRBJ2-1, with D unresolved. This CDR3 is built from 12 residues. Germline V lookup: CDR1 SNHLY, CDR2 FYNNEI. Trimming cost V 4 bases and J 2 bases, with 3 bases left between them. In nucleotides, the CDR3 is TGTGCCAGCAGTGGCGCCTACAATGAGCAGTTCTTC. Translated, it gives CASSGAYNEQFF.

V and J are TRBV29-1 and TRBJ1-1; 7 positions agree with TRBD1. There are 13 residues in the CDR3. V lost 4 bases, J lost 4 bases, and 6 bases stayed unmatched. Germline V gives CDR1 SQVTM, CDR2 ANQGSEA. CDR3 nucleotide sequence: TGCAGCGTTGTTCAGGGGGGATCCACTGAAGCTTTCTTT. It encodes CSVVQGGSTEAFF.

The V and J genes are TRBV29-1 and TRBJ2-1; no definite D call. Germline V gene data show CDR1 as SQVTM and CDR2 as ANQGSEA. The CDR3 has 12 residues. V was clipped by 8 bases and J by 15 bases, with 23 bases between them. Here the CDR3 reads CSILAVSEQLFF. In DNA, the CDR3 is TGCAGCATACTGGCGGTGAGCGAACAACTGTTCTTC.

This chain connects TRBV29-1 to TRBJ2-5; no reliable D call. The CDR3 consists of 11 residues. Trimming pared 5 bases from V and 4 bases from J, leaving 8 bases between. Germline assignment: CDR1 SQVTM and CDR2 ANQGSEA. The CDR3 nucleotides read TGCAGCGTTCCGGTGCGAGAGACCCAGTACTTC. Translating it yields CSVPVRETQYF.

The chain is built from TRBV2 and TRBJ2-7; TRBD2 is a possible D gene (6 bases). Germline assignment: CDR1 SNHLY and CDR2 FYNNEI. Trimming stripped 2 bases from V and 3 bases from J, with 11 bases between. The CDR3 extends over 14 amino acids. CDR3 sequence (DNA): TGTGCCAGCAGTGAATTTGGCGGGGACTACGAGCAGTACTTC. Its translation: CASSEFGGDYEQYF.

The gene calls are TRBV30 and TRBJ2-2, with 7 bases aligning to TRBD1. The CDR3 is made up of 15 amino acids. Germline values: CDR1 GTSNPN, CDR2 SVGIG (reference sequence). After removal of 3 bases from V and 3 bases from J, the junction contained 7 bases not matched to a gene. The DNA for the CDR3 is TGTGCCTGGAGGACAGGGTCCCTGCACACCGGGGAGCTGTTTTTT. Translating it yields CAWRTGSLHTGELFF. The variable domain in full, completed from reference TRBV30 and TRBJ2-2, reads SQTIHQWPATLVQPVGSPLSLECTVEGTSNPNLYWYRQAAGRGLQLLFYSVGIGQISSEVPQNLSASRPQDRQFILSSKKLLLSDSGFYLCAWRTGSLHTGELFFGEGSRLTVL.

V is TRBV5-1 and J is TRBJ2-3; D not resolved. Per the germline V gene, CDR1 is SGHRS and CDR2 is YFSETQ. Trimming pared 4 bases from V and 0 bases from J, leaving 9 bases between. The CDR3 runs 14 residues. The CDR3 coding sequence is TGCGCCAGCAGCGTTGGGGATAGCACAGATACGCAGTATTTT. It codes for CASSVGDSTDTQYF. The whole variable domain, filled in from reference TRBV5-1 and TRBJ2-3, reads KAGVTQTPRYLIKTRGQQVTLSCSPISGHRSVSWYQQTPGQGLQFLFEYFSETQRNKGNFPGRFSGRQFSNSRSEMNVSTLELGDSALYLCASSVGDSTDTQYFGPGTRLTVL.

The chain recombines TRBV25-1 with TRBJ1-5; weak D call: TRBD1 (6 bases). The ends were cut back, 4 bases at V and 4 bases at J, with 8 bases in the middle. Germline values: CDR1 MGHDK, CDR2 SYGVNS. The CDR3 has 13 residues. CDR3 nucleotides: TGTGCCAGCAGTGGGCAGGGGAATCAGCCCCAGCATTTT. Its translation: CASSGQGNQPQHF.

This clone was seen a few times. The chain is built from TRBV4-1 and TRBJ2-1; D not certain. Germline-derived CDR1 and CDR2 are MGHRA and YSYEKL. V lost 3 bases and J lost 3, with 6 bases in between. The CDR3 extends over 13 amino acids. The CDR3 protein is CASSQANYNEQFF. CDR3 DNA sequence: TGCGCCAGCAGCCAGGCCAACTACAATGAGCAGTTCTTC.

The V gene is TRBV9, the J gene TRBJ1-3; D gene uncertain. The CDR3 contains 12 residues. V lost 0 bases and J lost 9, with 7 bases in between. Germline CDR1 SGDLS, CDR2 YYNGEE. CDR3 protein: CASSVEPSTIYF. The CDR3 DNA is TGTGCCAGCAGCGTAGAGCCGAGCACCATATATTTT. The complete variable domain, with remaining parts taken from reference TRBV9 and TRBJ1-3, reads DSGVTQTPKHLITATGQRVTLRCSPRSGDLSVYWYQQSLDQGLQFLIQYYNGEERAKGNILERFSAQQFPDLHSELNLSSLELGDSALYFCASSVEPSTIYFGEGSWLTVV.

This clone occurred a few times. This sequence joins TRBV7-9 and TRBJ2-1; D is unresolved. V gave up 0 bases and J gave up 8 bases, with 26 bases separating them. CDR3 length equals 19 residues. Germline V CDR1 and CDR2: SEHNR, FQNEAQ (reference sequence). Here the CDR3 reads CASSLAARPVTTRSDEQFF. The DNA of the CDR3 is TGTGCCAGCAGCTTAGCGGCCAGACCGGTCACGACCCGGTCGGATGAGCAGTTCTTC.